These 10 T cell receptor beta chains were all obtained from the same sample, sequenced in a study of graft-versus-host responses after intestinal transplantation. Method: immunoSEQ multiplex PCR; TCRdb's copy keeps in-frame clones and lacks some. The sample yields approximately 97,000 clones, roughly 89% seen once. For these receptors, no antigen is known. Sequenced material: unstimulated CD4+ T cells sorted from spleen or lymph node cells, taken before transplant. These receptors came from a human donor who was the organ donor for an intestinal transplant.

The CDR3 DNA reads as TGTGCCAGCAGCTTAGCGAGGGGGGAGCAGTTCTTC. Translation: CASSLARGEQFF. The chain combines TRBV7-8 with TRBJ2-1; perhaps TRBD1 as D (6 bases). Germline V gives CDR1 SGHVS, CDR2 FQNEAQ. The CDR3 is 12 residues long. V shed 0 bases and J shed 10 bases, with 7 bases lying between them. Full variable domain (remainder filled in from reference TRBV7-8 and TRBJ2-1): GAGVSQSPRYKVAKRGQDVALRCDPISGHVSLFWYQQALGQGPEFLTYFQNEAQLDKSGLPSDRFFAERPEGSVSTLKIQRTQQEDSAVYLCASSLARGEQFFGPGTRLTVL.

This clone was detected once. The CDR3 nucleotides read TGTGCCAGCAGTTTACGGTCCCCCCTCAATCAGCCCCAGCATTTT. It encodes CASSLRSPLNQPQHF. This rearrangement joins TRBV28 to TRBJ1-5, with unresolved D. The CDR3 is 15 amino acids. The germline V gene encodes CDR1 MDHEN and CDR2 SYDVKM. V was cut by 2 bases and J by 3 bases, with 11 bases left in between.

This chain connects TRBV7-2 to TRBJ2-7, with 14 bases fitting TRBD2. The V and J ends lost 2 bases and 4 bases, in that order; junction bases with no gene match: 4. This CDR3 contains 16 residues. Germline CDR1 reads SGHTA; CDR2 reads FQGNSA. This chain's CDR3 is CASSLTGTSGGYEQYF. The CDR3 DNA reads TGTGCCAGCAGCTTAACCGGGACTAGCGGGGGTTACGAGCAGTACTTC.

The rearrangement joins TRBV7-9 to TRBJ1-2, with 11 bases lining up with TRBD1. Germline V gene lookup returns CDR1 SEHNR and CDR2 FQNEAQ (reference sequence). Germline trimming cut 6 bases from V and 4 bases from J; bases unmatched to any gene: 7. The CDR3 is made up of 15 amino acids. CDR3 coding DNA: TGTGCCAGCAGTTCCCGGACAGGGGGCTTCTATGGCTACACCTTC. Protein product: CASSSRTGGFYGYTF.

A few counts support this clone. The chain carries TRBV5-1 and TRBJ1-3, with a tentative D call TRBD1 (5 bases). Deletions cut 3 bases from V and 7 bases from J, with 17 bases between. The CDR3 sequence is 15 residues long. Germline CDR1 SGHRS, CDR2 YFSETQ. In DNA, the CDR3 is TGCGCCAGCAGCTCGACCTTGGCAGGGAGGAACACCATATATTTT. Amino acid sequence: CASSSTLAGRNTIYF.

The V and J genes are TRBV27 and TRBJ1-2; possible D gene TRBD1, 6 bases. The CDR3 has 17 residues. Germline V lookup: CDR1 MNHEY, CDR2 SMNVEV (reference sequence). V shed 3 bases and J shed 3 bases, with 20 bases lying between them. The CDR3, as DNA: TGTGCCAGCAGTTTCTTGGGGGGGCGGGGGGGCGACTATGGCTACACCTTC. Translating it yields CASSFLGGRGGDYGYTF.

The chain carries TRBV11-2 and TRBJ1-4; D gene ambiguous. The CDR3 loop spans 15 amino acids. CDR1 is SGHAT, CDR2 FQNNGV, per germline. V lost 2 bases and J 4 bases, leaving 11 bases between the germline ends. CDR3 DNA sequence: TGTGCCAGCAGCTTAATGGTACTGAGTAATGAAAAACTGTTTTTT. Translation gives CASSLMVLSNEKLFF.

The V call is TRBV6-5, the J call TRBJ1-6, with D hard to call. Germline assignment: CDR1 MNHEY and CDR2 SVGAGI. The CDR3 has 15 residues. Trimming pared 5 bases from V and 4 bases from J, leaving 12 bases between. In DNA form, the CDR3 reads TGTGCCAGCAGTCGCCGTTTGGCTTATAATTCACCCCTCCACTTT. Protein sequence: CASSRRLAYNSPLHF.

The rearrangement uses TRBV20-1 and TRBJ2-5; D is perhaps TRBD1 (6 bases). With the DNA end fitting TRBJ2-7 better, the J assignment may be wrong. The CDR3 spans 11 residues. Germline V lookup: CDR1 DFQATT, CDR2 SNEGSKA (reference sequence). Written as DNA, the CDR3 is TGCAGTGCTTCGGACAGCTACGAGCAGTACTTC. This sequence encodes CSASDSYEQYF.

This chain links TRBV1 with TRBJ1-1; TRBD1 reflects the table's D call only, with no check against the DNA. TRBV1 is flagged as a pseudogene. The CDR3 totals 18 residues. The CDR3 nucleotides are TGCACCAGCAGCCAAGAGGAGGACAGGGGGCAATGGAACACTGAAGCTTTCTTT. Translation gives CTSSQEEDRGQWNTEAFF.